Following are 30 T cell receptor beta chains from one sample sequenced in a study of blood T cells in healthy people across ages. The second PCR ran about 6 to 12 cycles with a sample-barcoded 5' primer and J-beta primers. TCRdb analysed the 5' RACE reads with MiXCR anew, one entry per CDR3 protein. The sample has fewer than 900,000 distinct CDR3 sequences, around 48% seen once. Sequencing used blood. The receptors were sampled from a woman aged 60-75 years in good health.

The chain employs TRBV20-1 and TRBJ2-7; TRBD2 aligns across 7 bases. There are 15 residues in the CDR3. The germline gives CDR1 DFQATT, CDR2 SNEGSKA (reference sequence). J lost 7 bases, V lost 1 base, and 13 bases had no gene match. DNA for the CDR3: TGCAGTGCTAGAGGCGGACTAGATCTTGGCAATGAGCAGTACTTC. Translated: CSARGGLDLGNEQYF.

There are a few counts of this clonotype. The V gene is TRBV7-2, the J gene TRBJ1-2; TRBD1 is a possible D gene (5 bases). The germline CDR1 and CDR2 sequences are SGHTA and FQGNSA. The CDR3 consists of 14 residues. V shed 4 bases and J shed 8 bases, with 17 bases lying between them. This CDR3 reads CASSSWGGPTGYTF. In DNA, the CDR3 is TGTGCCAGCAGCTCTTGGGGGGGACCAACAGGCTACACCTTC.

The CDR3 loop is CASSLKGGSGTDTQYF. The CDR3 bases are TGTGCCAGCAGCTTAAAAGGTGGTAGCGGCACAGATACGCAGTATTTT. This chain uses TRBV7-3 with TRBJ2-3; possibly TRBD2 for D (5 bases). The CDR3 loop spans 16 amino acids. The germline V gene has CDR1 SGHTA and CDR2 FQGTGA. V was pared by 1 base and J by 1 base, with 12 bases between.

J is TRBJ2-3 and V is TRBV20-1, with 9 bases lining up with TRBD2. The V segment lost 1 base and the J segment 4 bases; nucleotides outside the gene matches: 12. In germline, CDR1 is DFQATT, CDR2 SNEGSKA (reference sequence). The CDR3 has 17 amino acids. The DNA of the CDR3 is TGCAGTGCTAGAGCCCAGCGGGAGGTGCAGACCTCAGATACGCAGTATTTT. Its protein product is CSARAQREVQTSDTQYF.

The CDR3 bases are TGTGCCAGCAGTCTCGAAACAGGGATCGGCTACACCTTC. Translated, it gives CASSLETGIGYTF. The chain links TRBV6-1 to TRBJ1-2; tentatively, D is TRBD1 (6 bases). Germline CDR1 is MNHNS and CDR2 is SASEGT. This CDR3 contains 13 residues. Trimming stripped 5 bases from V and 8 bases from J, with 15 bases between.

This sequence joins TRBV7-9 and TRBJ2-1; 14 positions agree with TRBD2. Losses at the gene ends were 2 bases for V and 3 bases for J; bases not matched to a gene: 6. Germline V gene lookup returns CDR1 SEHNR and CDR2 FQNEAQ (reference sequence). This CDR3 is built from 18 residues. DNA of the CDR3: TGTGCCAGCAGCTTACGCCCCGGGACTAGCGGGAGCTACAATGAGCAGTTCTTC. As protein: CASSLRPGTSGSYNEQFF.

The V and J genes are TRBV6-1 and TRBJ2-1, with 9 bases lining up with TRBD2. The CDR3 is 17 residues long. The germline CDR1 and CDR2 sequences are MNHNS and SASEGT. Losses at the gene ends were 1 base for V and 10 bases for J; bases not matched to a gene: 14. The CDR3 DNA reads TGTGCCAGCAGTGAAGGAGGTCCTAGCGGGGCCCCAAGAGAGCAGTTCTTC. It yields the protein CASSEGGPSGAPREQFF.

The rearrangement joins TRBV7-2 to TRBJ2-5; 7 bases agree with TRBD2. Gene TRBJ2-7 matches the end of the DNA better, so the J call may be wrong. Germline CDR1 SGHTA, CDR2 FQGNSA. There are 16 residues in the CDR3. The CDR3 spells CASSSPPGGSRFEQYF. The CDR3 DNA sequence: TGTGCCAGCAGCTCCCCTCCAGGCGGGAGCAGGTTCGAGCAGTACTTC.

CDR3 DNA: TGCAGTGCTAGACAGGAGTCCATCCTACGTGGGCAGTACTTC. Translating gives CSARQESILRGQYF. The chain employs TRBV20-1 and TRBJ2-7; D gene unclear. Germline values: CDR1 DFQATT, CDR2 SNEGSKA (reference sequence). CDR3 length: 14 residues. The V end was cut by 2 bases, the J end by 9 bases, with 20 bases between.

V usage is TRBV27 and J usage is TRBJ2-1; 12 nucleotides agree with TRBD2. The junction had 6 bases not matched to a gene; V was cut back by 6 bases and J by 6 bases. Germline V CDR1 and CDR2: MNHEY, SMNVEV (reference sequence). CDR3 length: 15 residues. CDR3 in amino acids: CASSTLAGGPNEQFF. Here the CDR3 DNA reads TGTGCCAGCAGCACCCTAGCGGGAGGGCCCAATGAGCAGTTCTTC.

This clonotype was seen more than once but under ten times. This chain uses TRBV28 with TRBJ1-4; TRBD1 is a possible D gene (5 bases). The germline gives CDR1 MDHEN, CDR2 SYDVKM. V was trimmed by 5 bases and J by 7 bases, leaving 14 bases between them. CDR3 length: 14 amino acids. The CDR3 loop reads CASSLATEVEKLFF. The CDR3 DNA reads as TGTGCCAGCAGTCTCGCGACAGAGGTTGAAAAACTGTTTTTT.

The chain is built from TRBV7-3 and TRBJ1-6; tentative D call: TRBD1 (6 bases). CDR1 is SGHTA and CDR2 is FQGTGA in the germline V gene. The CDR3 consists of 15 residues. The V end was cut by 6 bases, the J end by 10 bases, with 19 bases between. Here the CDR3 reads CASSSQGGTSSPLHF. CDR3 DNA: TGTGCCAGCAGTTCCCAAGGGGGAACCTCGTCACCCCTCCACTTT.

This sequence joins TRBV20-1 and TRBJ2-1; 11 bases line up with TRBD1. The last part of the DNA fits TRBJ2-7 better; the J call may be wrong. This CDR3 contains 16 residues. The germline CDR1 and CDR2 sequences are DFQATT and SNEGSKA (reference sequence). In nucleotides, the CDR3 is TGCAGTGCTAGAGATCCAGAGGACAGGGGGCTACACGAGCAGTACTTC. Translated: CSARDPEDRGLHEQYF.

The V gene is TRBV20-1, the J gene TRBJ1-2; a weak D match, TRBD1 (5 bases). The length of the CDR3 is 11 residues. Deletions cut 3 bases from V and 8 bases from J, with 10 bases between. The germline V gene has CDR1 DFQATT and CDR2 SNEGSKA (reference sequence). The DNA of the CDR3 is TGCAGTGCTAGTCCAGGGAACGGCTACACCTTC. Translating gives CSASPGNGYTF.

This chain joins TRBV20-1 and TRBJ2-7; weak D call: TRBD1 (5 bases). V shed 4 bases and J shed 5 bases, with 21 bases lying between them. Looked up from germline, CDR1 is DFQATT and CDR2 is SNEGSKA (reference sequence). The CDR3 is 15 amino acids. CDR3 DNA: TGCAGTGCTACCTCAACAGGTGGGATAAAAAACGAGCAGTACTTC. Its translation is CSATSTGGIKNEQYF.

V and J are TRBV6-5 and TRBJ1-1, with D unresolved. The CDR3 sequence is 14 residues long. In germline, CDR1 is MNHEY, CDR2 SVGAGI. V was clipped by 2 bases and J by 0 bases, with 7 bases between them. In nucleotides, the CDR3 is TGTGCCAGCAGTTACCAGAACCTGAACACTGAAGCTTTCTTT. Protein sequence: CASSYQNLNTEAFF.

CDR3 in amino acids: CASSQILLGTQYF. For the CDR3, the DNA is TGTGCCAGCAGCCAGATCCTTCTAGGGACCCAGTACTTC. The chain links TRBV14 to TRBJ2-5; D uncertain. V dropped 3 bases and J dropped 7 bases, with 12 bases sitting between them. The CDR3 consists of 13 residues. Germline CDR1 and CDR2: SGHDN and FVKESK.

J is TRBJ2-5 and V is TRBV12-5; maybe TRBD2 (6 bases). CDR3 length equals 15 residues. V was trimmed by 6 bases and J by 4 bases, leaving 18 bases between them. Germline lookup yields CDR1 LGHNT and CDR2 FRNRAP. CDR3 in DNA: TGTGCTAGTGGCCGTGGGACTGACCCGCGAGAGACCCAGTACTTC. Amino acid sequence: CASGRGTDPRETQYF.

This clonotype was detected many times. The chain uses TRBV15 and TRBJ2-5; D not certain. V lost 6 bases and J lost 1, with 9 bases in between. The CDR3 spans 13 residues. Per the germline V gene, CDR1 is LNHNV and CDR2 is YYDKDF (reference sequence). The CDR3, as DNA: TGTGCCACCAGTGCGGACCCCCAAGAGACCCAGTACTTC. This sequence encodes CATSADPQETQYF.

The V call is TRBV6-2 or TRBV6-3, the J call TRBJ2-7, with D perhaps being TRBD1 or TRBD2 (5 bases each). The CDR3 runs to 17 residues. Trimming left V 6 bases short and J 3 bases short, with 24 bases between. CDR1 MNHEY and CDR2 SVGEGT come from the germline V gene. CDR3 protein: CASSQLPGREANYEQYF. The DNA of the CDR3 is TGTGCCAGCAGCCAACTTCCGGGACGGGAAGCAAACTACGAGCAGTACTTC.

This clonotype was seen at least ten times. The chain's CDR3 is CASSLGQGAMNTEAFF. The CDR3 region has the DNA TGCGCCAGCAGCTTAGGACAGGGGGCGATGAACACTGAAGCTTTCTTT. This chain uses TRBV5-1 with TRBJ1-1; 11 nucleotides match TRBD1. Germline-derived CDR1 and CDR2 are SGHRS and YFSETQ. After removal of 2 bases from V and 0 bases from J, the junction contained 3 bases not matched to a gene. The CDR3 runs 16 residues.

The rearrangement uses TRBV20-1 and TRBJ1-6; D gene uncertain. The CDR3 covers 12 residues. V shed 5 bases and J shed 7 bases, with 9 bases lying between them. Per the germline V gene, CDR1 is DFQATT and CDR2 is SNEGSKA (reference sequence). DNA for the CDR3: TGCAGTGCTTCGAGGCCAAATTCACCCCTCCACTTT. This translates into CSASRPNSPLHF.

This clonotype was observed at least ten times. V is TRBV4-3 and J is TRBJ2-7; D gene ambiguous. Trimming cost V 4 bases and J 1 base, with 14 bases left between them. Germline-derived CDR1 and CDR2 are LGHNA and YSLEER. The CDR3 has 15 amino acids. CDR3 bases: TGCGCCAGCAGCCTCCGACACCACGTGTCCTACGAGCAGTACTTC. It codes for CASSLRHHVSYEQYF.

This clonotype was counted a few times. The gene calls are TRBV14 and TRBJ2-7; D is perhaps TRBD1 or TRBD2 (6 bases each). V shed 1 base and J shed 1 base, with 14 bases lying between them. The CDR3 extends over 16 amino acids. Germline V gene lookup returns CDR1 SGHDN and CDR2 FVKESK. DNA of the CDR3: TGTGCCAGCAGCCAAGGCGTCTGGGGGGCTTCCTACGAGCAGTACTTC. This codes for CASSQGVWGASYEQYF. Looking up the rest from reference TRBV14 and TRBJ2-7 gives the full variable domain: EAGVTQFPSHSVIEKGQTVTLRCDPISGHDNLYWYRRVMGKEIKFLLHFVKESKQDESGMPNNRFLAERTGGTYSTLKVQPAELEDSGVYFCASSQGVWGASYEQYFGPGTRLTVT.

The J gene is TRBJ2-7, the V gene TRBV20-1; D uncertain. The CDR3 spans 16 residues. The germline V gene has CDR1 DFQATT and CDR2 SNEGSKA (reference sequence). V was pared by 3 bases and J by 0 bases, with 18 bases between. CDR3 nucleotide sequence: TGCAGTGCTAGCGTCCCTACACCCCGTAGCTCCTACGAGCAGTACTTC. Its protein product is CSASVPTPRSSYEQYF.

V and J are TRBV20-1 and TRBJ2-3; 7 bases match TRBD2. Germline trimming cut 6 bases from V and 0 bases from J; bases unmatched to any gene: 12. The CDR3 extends over 16 amino acids. Germline V gives CDR1 DFQATT, CDR2 SNEGSKA (reference sequence). CDR3 bases: TGCAGTGCCTACGGGACCCCGGGGGGAAGCACAGATACGCAGTATTTT. This sequence encodes CSAYGTPGGSTDTQYF.

V is TRBV7-2 and J is TRBJ2-3; maybe TRBD2 (6 bases). There are 14 residues in the CDR3. The ends were cut back, 6 bases at V and 2 bases at J, with 12 bases in the middle. In germline, CDR1 is SGHTA, CDR2 FQGNSA. The chain's CDR3 is CASSGWEATDTQYF. DNA for the CDR3: TGTGCCAGCAGTGGGTGGGAGGCCACAGATACGCAGTATTTT. Full variable domain (outside the CDR3, taken from reference TRBV7-2 and TRBJ2-3): GAGVSQSPSNKVTEKGKDVELRCDPISGHTALYWYRQSLGQGLEFLIYFQGNSAPDKSGLPSDRFSAERTGGSVSTLTIQRTQQEDSAVYLCASSGWEATDTQYFGPGTRLTVL.

The CDR3 loop is CASSIFVGTEAFF. In nucleotides, the CDR3 is TGTGCCAGCAGTATCTTTGTAGGGACTGAAGCTTTCTTT. The chain recombines TRBV2 with TRBJ1-1; D gene uncertain. Germline CDR1 SNHLY, CDR2 FYNNEI. V dropped 5 bases and J dropped 5 bases, with 12 bases sitting between them. This CDR3 has 13 residues.

The rearrangement uses TRBV11-3 and TRBJ2-7, with TRBD2 identical over 8 bases. This CDR3 comprises 16 residues. Germline CDR1 and CDR2: SGHNT and YENEEA. The trim removed 0 bases at V and 2 bases at J, leaving 6 bases unmatched. This chain's CDR3 is CASSLEAGGGTYEQYF. CDR3 bases: TGTGCCAGCAGCTTAGAGGCGGGGGGCGGCACCTACGAGCAGTACTTC.

This chain links TRBV12-3 or TRBV12-4 with TRBJ1-2; 10 bases match TRBD1. The CDR3 consists of 14 residues. V lost 5 bases, J lost 7 bases, and 7 bases stayed unmatched. The CDR3 reads CASSPRTGGVGYTF. CDR3 bases: TGTGCCAGCAGTCCCAGGACAGGGGGTGTTGGCTACACCTTC.